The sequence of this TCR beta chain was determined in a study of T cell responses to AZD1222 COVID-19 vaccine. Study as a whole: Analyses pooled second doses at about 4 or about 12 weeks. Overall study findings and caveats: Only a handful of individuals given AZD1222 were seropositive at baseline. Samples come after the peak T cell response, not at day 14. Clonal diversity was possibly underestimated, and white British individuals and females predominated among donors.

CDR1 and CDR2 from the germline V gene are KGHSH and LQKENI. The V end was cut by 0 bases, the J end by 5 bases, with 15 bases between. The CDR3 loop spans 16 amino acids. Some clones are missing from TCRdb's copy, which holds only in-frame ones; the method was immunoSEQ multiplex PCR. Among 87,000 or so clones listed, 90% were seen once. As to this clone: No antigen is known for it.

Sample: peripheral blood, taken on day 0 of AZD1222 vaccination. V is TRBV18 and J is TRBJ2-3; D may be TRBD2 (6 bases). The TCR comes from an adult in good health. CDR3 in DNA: TGTGCCAGCTCACCACCTGGGGGACTTTCCCTAGATACGCAGTATTTT. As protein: CASSPPGGLSLDTQYF.